Listed below are T cell receptor beta chains from one sample, sequenced in a study of CD8 T cells in ankylosing spondylitis. TCRdb processed the 5' RACE reads anew with MiXCR; each CDR3 protein has one entry. The sample holds fewer than 250,000 distinct CDR3 sequences; under 12% are singletons and the top ten take over 20%. The specimen was blood, either unsorted or a sorted T cell fraction (not recorded which). These receptors all stem from a male donor with ankylosing spondylitis or in good health (not recorded which). Both conserved end residues are part of each CDR3. Clone size is given for some rows only: seen once, a few or many times, or a class if the clone is expanded.

V	size	J	CDR3
TRBV6-6	.	TRBJ1-1	CASIKQGNTEAFF
TRBV2	few	TRBJ2-3	CATTKGGQGTDTQYF
TRBV5-1	many	TRBJ2-1	CASSAGQFSYNEQFF
TRBV20-1	.	TRBJ2-4	CSAPPEGAENIQYF
TRBV20-1	many	TRBJ1-2	CSASPRERADKSYTF
TRBV29-1	many	TRBJ1-1	CSVQGRNTEAFF
TRBV7-7	few	TRBJ2-3	CASSPRNGGAGATDTQYF
TRBV29-1	.	TRBJ2-7	CSAGAAASYEQYF
TRBV18	many	TRBJ1-6	CASSPERQGSPLHF
TRBV10-3	few	TRBJ2-5	CAISESVLLAGGQETQYF
TRBV20-1	few	TRBJ1-1	CSAFRDGVTEAFF
TRBV24-1	.	TRBJ2-6	CATSVKRTGAKGSGSGANVLTF
TRBV28	.	TRBJ1-2	CASSTLTDGYTF
TRBV7-2	few	TRBJ2-7	CASSSGLAVYEQYF
TRBV20-1	many	TRBJ2-7	CSAPVFSEQYF
TRBV20-1	.	TRBJ1-1	CSALSPGGTEAFF
TRBV25-1	few	TRBJ2-7	CASSSGQTYEQYF
TRBV7-9	many	TRBJ2-3	CASSLARTQDTQYF
TRBV5-1	many	TRBJ2-3	CASSLDPKQDTQYF
TRBV11-2	many	TRBJ2-7	CASSLEAWTGARDEQYF
TRBV20-1	few	TRBJ1-2	CSADVTLISYGYTF
TRBV12-3/TRBV12-4	many	TRBJ1-1	CASSLENMNTEAFF
TRBV14	few	TRBJ2-1	CASSPLTGGYEQFF
TRBV7-2	few	TRBJ2-3	CASSRSSGGTTDTQYF
TRBV20-1	many	TRBJ2-7	CSARVPQGSSYEQYF
TRBV7-3	.	TRBJ2-1	CASSLVLAGGLVNEQFF
TRBV5-1	.	TRBJ1-1	CASSPWTEMNTEAFF
TRBV12-3/TRBV12-4	many	TRBJ1-3	CASSLAASSGNTIYF
TRBV12-3/TRBV12-4	.	TRBJ1-2	CASSLRQTNGYTF
TRBV2	few	TRBJ2-5	CASSESGTSVGETQYF
TRBV15	.	TRBJ2-2	CATSRDRRVGVLNSGELFF